The 19 T cell receptor beta chains below all came from one sample that was sequenced in a study of cytomegalovirus exposure and HLA in healthy donors. The PCR used 60 Vbeta and 13 Jbeta primers. The method was immunoSEQ multiplex PCR; TCRdb's version includes in-frame clones alone and lacks a portion of them. Of about 180,000 clones in the sample, 78% were seen once. The sequenced sample consisted of PBMCs. The receptors originated from a woman aged 45-60 years in good health and CMV-seropositive.

The V call is TRBV2, the J call TRBJ1-2; D perhaps matches TRBD1 (5 bases). The germline V and J ends were trimmed by 6 bases and 1 base, with 12 bases remaining between them. Germline CDR1 and CDR2: SNHLY and FYNNEI. The CDR3 consists of 14 residues. CDR3 region: CASRPRQFNYGYTF. For the CDR3, the DNA is TGTGCCAGCAGGCCCCGACAGTTTAACTATGGCTACACCTTC.

This clone turned up a few times. The chain joins TRBV28 to TRBJ1-2, with D hard to call. CDR3 length: 14 amino acids. The V end lost 6 bases, the J end lost 9 bases, and 20 bases lay between the germline ends. CDR1 is MDHEN and CDR2 is SYDVKM in the germline V gene. The CDR3 sequence: CASSPSLTQYSYTF. The CDR3 coding sequence is TGTGCCAGCAGCCCATCCCTCACCCAATACAGCTACACCTTC.

The CDR3 DNA reads TGTGCCAGCAGTTTAGAGGGCTTGGTGGCTTCACCCCTCCACTTT. Its translation is CASSLEGLVASPLHF. V is TRBV27 and J is TRBJ1-6; D is uncertain. Germline CDR1 and CDR2: MNHEY and SMNVEV (reference sequence). The germline V and J ends were trimmed by 2 bases and 9 bases, with 14 bases remaining between them. The CDR3 loop spans 15 amino acids.

This chain links TRBV11-1 with TRBJ2-3, with 11 bases lining up with TRBD2. The germline CDR1 and CDR2 sequences are SGHAT and FQDESV (reference sequence). This CDR3 has 16 residues. Germline trimming cut 4 bases from V and 2 bases from J; bases unmatched to any gene: 5. Here the CDR3 reads CASSYLAGGNTDTQYF. In nucleotides, the CDR3 is TGTGCCAGCAGCTACTTAGCGGGAGGGAACACAGATACGCAGTATTTT.

This chain connects TRBV7-8 to TRBJ2-2, with D uncertain. The CDR3 runs to 14 residues. With 4 bases removed from V and 1 base from J, the gap between germline ends came to 7 bases. Per germline, CDR1 SGHVS and CDR2 FQNEAQ. This CDR3 reads CASSSQVNTGELFF. Written as DNA, the CDR3 is TGTGCCAGCAGCTCCCAGGTGAACACCGGGGAGCTGTTTTTT.

The chain combines TRBV7-2 with TRBJ1-4, with D hard to call. CDR1 is SGHTA and CDR2 is FQGNSA in the germline V gene. The V end was cut by 4 bases, the J end by 6 bases, with 9 bases between. This CDR3 is 13 amino acids long. CDR3 bases: TGTGCCAGCAGCTATGGACTGGATGAAAAACTGTTTTTT. This codes for CASSYGLDEKLFF.

The chain uses TRBV7-2 and TRBJ1-4; no firm D call. Trimming took off 2 bases at V and 8 bases at J, with 9 bases between the two ends. Germline V gene sequence: CDR1 SGHTA, CDR2 FQGNSA. This CDR3 is 13 amino acids long. CDR3 region: CASSLLEKEKLFF. CDR3 nucleotides: TGTGCCAGCAGCTTATTAGAAAAGGAAAAACTGTTTTTT.

The chain links TRBV2 to TRBJ1-4; possibly TRBD1 for D (6 bases). V gave up 3 bases and J gave up 0 bases, with 20 bases separating them. CDR3 length: 19 residues. Germline assignment: CDR1 SNHLY and CDR2 FYNNEI. CDR3 protein: CASSDELPGAGTTNEKLFF. CDR3 sequence (DNA): TGTGCCAGCAGTGATGAATTACCAGGGGCCGGCACAACTAATGAAAAACTGTTTTTT.

In this sample, this clone turned up a few times. V is TRBV28 and J is TRBJ2-7; the match to TRBD2 covers 8 bases. CDR3 size: 14 residues. V trimming: 8 bases; J trimming: 2 bases; junction bases outside the gene matches: 8. Germline lookup yields CDR1 MDHEN and CDR2 SYDVKM. CDR3 sequence (DNA): TGTGCCAGCCAAGCGGGAGTTCTACCCTACGAGCAGTACTTC. Translated: CASQAGVLPYEQYF.

The gene calls are TRBV5-4 and TRBJ1-1, with a possible D match to TRBD1 (5 bases). The CDR3 spans 13 residues. Germline V gives CDR1 SGHNT, CDR2 YYREEE (reference sequence). The V end lost 4 bases, the J end lost 4 bases, and 11 bases lay between the germline ends. Written as DNA, the CDR3 is TGTGCCAGCAGCCCGGCGGGGGGCACTGAAGCTTTCTTT. This sequence encodes CASSPAGGTEAFF.

The rearrangement uses TRBV7-2 and TRBJ2-7, with a tentative D call TRBD2 (6 bases). Deletions cut 2 bases from V and 2 bases from J, with 10 bases between. Germline V gene lookup returns CDR1 SGHTA and CDR2 FQGNSA. CDR3 length equals 14 residues. The CDR3 DNA is TGTGCCAGCAGCTTACAACGGGAGCCCTACGAGCAGTACTTC. It yields the protein CASSLQREPYEQYF.

The chain joins TRBV9 to TRBJ2-1, with D possibly being TRBD2 (6 bases). Germline V gene data show CDR1 as SGDLS and CDR2 as YYNGEE. There are 18 residues in the CDR3. Trimming took 0 bases from V and 1 from J, leaving 17 bases between them. The CDR3 DNA reads TGTGCCAGCAGCGTAGGGGGCTTGAGGCGGGATTCCTACAATGAGCAGTTCTTC. This sequence encodes CASSVGGLRRDSYNEQFF.

This chain connects TRBV7-2 to TRBJ1-1; 8 positions agree with TRBD1. Germline lookup yields CDR1 SGHTA and CDR2 FQGNSA. With 4 bases clipped from V and 5 bases from J, the junction kept 9 bases outside the gene matches. This CDR3 comprises 15 residues. The CDR3 sequence: CASSSRQGRGTEAFF. The CDR3 bases are TGTGCCAGCAGCTCCCGACAGGGGAGAGGTACTGAAGCTTTCTTT. Full variable domain (rest looked up from reference TRBV7-2 and TRBJ1-1): GAGVSQSPSNKVTEKGKDVELRCDPISGHTALYWYRQSLGQGLEFLIYFQGNSAPDKSGLPSDRFSAERTGGSVSTLTIQRTQQEDSAVYLCASSSRQGRGTEAFFGQGTRLTVV.

The rearrangement links TRBV5-4 to TRBJ2-7; 7 nucleotides align to TRBD1. V shed 0 bases, J shed 2 bases, and the junction held 11 bases outside the gene matches. The length of the CDR3 is 17 residues. In germline, CDR1 is SGHNT, CDR2 YYREEE (reference sequence). The CDR3 region is CASSLVPTQGTPYEQYF. The CDR3 DNA reads as TGTGCCAGCAGCTTGGTACCTACACAGGGGACCCCCTACGAGCAGTACTTC.

On this clone: Other nucleotide sequences from this sample produce the same CDR3. The V gene is TRBV9, the J gene TRBJ1-2; 8 nucleotides align to TRBD1. This CDR3 is built from 17 residues. The V segment lost 0 bases and the J segment 4 bases; nucleotides outside the gene matches: 11. Germline V gene sequence: CDR1 SGDLS, CDR2 YYNGEE. This CDR3 reads CASSVGWGRTGSYGYTF. The DNA for the CDR3 is TGTGCCAGCAGCGTAGGCTGGGGTCGGACAGGGTCCTATGGCTACACCTTC. The whole variable domain, filled in from reference TRBV9 and TRBJ1-2, reads DSGVTQTPKHLITATGQRVTLRCSPRSGDLSVYWYQQSLDQGLQFLIQYYNGEERAKGNILERFSAQQFPDLHSELNLSSLELGDSALYFCASSVGWGRTGSYGYTFGSGTRLTVV.

CDR3 protein: CASSLAPYTDTQYF. The CDR3 DNA reads as TGTGCCAGCAGCTTGGCTCCTTACACAGATACGCAGTATTTT. V is TRBV5-4 and J is TRBJ2-3; D is unresolved. V lost 0 bases and J lost 2, with 7 bases in between. CDR1 is SGHNT and CDR2 is YYREEE in the germline V gene (reference sequence). The CDR3 spans 14 residues.

The gene calls are TRBV9 and TRBJ2-7; 8 bases map to TRBD1. CDR3 size: 15 residues. Germline CDR1 and CDR2: SGDLS and YYNGEE. V was pared by 3 bases and J by 5 bases, with 10 bases of the junction left unmatched. Written as DNA, the CDR3 is TGTGCCAGCAGCGGCGGACAGGGCCTTTGGAACGAGCAGTACTTC. It is translated as CASSGGQGLWNEQYF.

CDR3: CASSFSGGSYNEQFF. The CDR3, as DNA: TGTGCCAGCAGCTTCTCGGGGGGCTCCTACAATGAGCAGTTCTTC. V is TRBV7-6 and J is TRBJ2-1; TRBD2 aligns across 7 bases. Trimming took 3 bases from V and 0 from J; bases not matched to a gene: 2. Germline loops: CDR1 SGHVS, CDR2 FNYEAQ. The CDR3 has 15 residues.

J is TRBJ2-3 and V is TRBV5-1; 8 nucleotides line up with TRBD1. This CDR3 is built from 15 residues. V shed 4 bases, J shed 0 bases, and the junction held 4 bases outside the gene matches. The V gene's germline CDR1 is SGHRS and CDR2 YFSETQ. CDR3 in amino acids: CASSQGDRSTDTQYF. CDR3 DNA: TGCGCCAGCAGCCAGGGGGACAGGAGCACAGATACGCAGTATTTT.